This TCR beta chain is from a study of blood T cell repertoires in COVID-19 (dated by TCRdb to 2018 to 2021). With regard to the full study: Samples from collaborators originated in the United States, Italy and Spain and spanned both the acute and convalescent phases of COVID-19. Where HLA class I and class II types were available, the types were taken from metadata supplied by the sample provider, not from assay-based typing. The repertoires were released in a freely available public database intended as a resource for research on the immune response to SARS-CoV-2. Samples were obtained from the ongoing ImmuneRACE study (first 160 participants) and from 1,254 subjects provided by 6 global collaborators. The prospective study material was composed of cDNA or gDNA derived from T cells, B-cell-depleted T cells, or PBMCs. The sample metadata nearly always contained a de-identified subject ID, COVID-19 status, age in years and sex. The dataset comprised deeply sampled blood TCRbeta repertoires from subjects exposed to, actively infected with, or recovered from COVID-19. What the work shows at the level of the full study, not this receptor alone: Clinical and demographic metadata were provided uncurated, with the amount varying by source and participant.

TCRbeta CDR3 regions were amplified from genomic DNA by means of the immunoSEQ Assay, a bias-controlled multiplex PCR. The authors processed their data as follows. The number of nucleated cells in each sample was estimated by amplification of reference gene primers within the assay. Sequence reads were collapsed and filtered to measure the absolute abundance of every unique TCRbeta CDR3 rearrangement. For each sample, productive Simpson clonality was calculated by taking the square root of Simpson's diversity index across productive rearrangements. Entries here come from immuneACCESS through TCRdb and include only in-frame sequences with V and J called. Some clones fail to appear in such tables; in the studies checked, an unresolved V gene covers under half of the shortfall, and the cause of the remainder is unknown. V and J calls and clone size are given by that table; D and trimming were obtained from the DNA. The sample table contains fewer than 100,000 clones; only one count was recorded for roughly 91% of them. The top ten constitute roughly 4.5% of the sample.

Each collaborating institution followed its own protocols to collect whole blood in K2EDTA tubes. For TCRbeta analysis, collaborator samples were shipped as frozen whole blood, as isolated PBMCs, or as DNA extracted from either sample type. As for this clone: Its specific antigen is unknown. Per-base qualities were not stored, and no clone one base away is much larger.

V is shortened by 0 bases, J by 4 bases, and the region joining them spans 13 bases. The germline V gene (reference sequence) provides CDR1 MNHEY and CDR2 SMNVEV. There are 16 amino acids in the CDR3, from cysteine to phenylalanine inclusive. Only CDR3 DNA remains: 48 bases, in frame from the first base. The rearranged segments are TRBV27 and TRBJ2-1; the D gene is possibly TRBD2, with 6 bases matching. The clonotype comes from a woman of 80 years or more with acute or convalescent COVID-19. The sequencing sample was made of peripheral blood. The CDR3 protein: CASSLSRGLLYNEQFF. The nucleotides read TGTGCCAGCAGTTTATCGAGGGGACTGCTTTACAATGAGCAGTTCTTC.